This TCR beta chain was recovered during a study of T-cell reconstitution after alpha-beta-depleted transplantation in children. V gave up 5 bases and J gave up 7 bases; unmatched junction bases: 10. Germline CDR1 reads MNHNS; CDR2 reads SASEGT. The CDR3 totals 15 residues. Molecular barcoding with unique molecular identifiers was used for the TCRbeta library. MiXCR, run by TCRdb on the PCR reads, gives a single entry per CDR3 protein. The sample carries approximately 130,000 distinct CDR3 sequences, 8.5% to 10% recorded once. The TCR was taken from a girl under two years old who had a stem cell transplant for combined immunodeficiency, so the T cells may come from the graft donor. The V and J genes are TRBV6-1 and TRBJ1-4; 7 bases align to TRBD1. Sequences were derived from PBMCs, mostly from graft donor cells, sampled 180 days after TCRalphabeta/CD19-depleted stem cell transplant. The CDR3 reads CASSRRQGGSEKLFF. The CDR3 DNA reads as TGTGCCAGCAGTAGGCGACAGGGCGGGAGTGAAAAACTGTTTTTT.